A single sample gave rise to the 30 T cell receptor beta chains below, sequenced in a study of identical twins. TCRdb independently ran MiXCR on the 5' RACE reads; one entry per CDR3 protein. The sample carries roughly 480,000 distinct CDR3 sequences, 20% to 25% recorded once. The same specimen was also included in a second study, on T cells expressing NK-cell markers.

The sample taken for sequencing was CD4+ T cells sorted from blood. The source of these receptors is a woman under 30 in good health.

CDR3 nucleotides: TGTGCCAGCAGTGAAAGGTACGCCAAATCCGGGGCCAACGTCCTGACTTTC. As protein: CASSERYAKSGANVLTF. The V gene is TRBV25-1, the J gene TRBJ2-6; D gene uncertain. The CDR3 length is 17 residues. Germline values: CDR1 MGHDK, CDR2 SYGVNS. V was trimmed by 2 bases and J by 4 bases, leaving 15 bases between them.

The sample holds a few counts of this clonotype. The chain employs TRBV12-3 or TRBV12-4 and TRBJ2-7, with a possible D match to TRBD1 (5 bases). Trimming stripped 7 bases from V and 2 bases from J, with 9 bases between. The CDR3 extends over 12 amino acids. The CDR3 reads CASTWGPYEQYF. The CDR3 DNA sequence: TGTGCCAGCACATGGGGCCCCTACGAGCAGTACTTC.

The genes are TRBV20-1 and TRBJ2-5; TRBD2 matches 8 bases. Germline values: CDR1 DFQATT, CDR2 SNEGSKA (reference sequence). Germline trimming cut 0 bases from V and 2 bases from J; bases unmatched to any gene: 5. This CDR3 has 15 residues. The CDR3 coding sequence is TGCAGTGCTAGAGATGCCGGGGGGGGACAAGAGACCCAGTACTTC. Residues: CSARDAGGGQETQYF.

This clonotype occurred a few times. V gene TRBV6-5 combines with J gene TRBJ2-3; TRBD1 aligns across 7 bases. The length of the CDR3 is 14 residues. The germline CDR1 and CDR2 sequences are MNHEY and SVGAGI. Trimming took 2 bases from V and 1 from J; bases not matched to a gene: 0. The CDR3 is CASSYDRGTDTQYF. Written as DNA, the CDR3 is TGTGCCAGCAGTTACGACAGGGGCACAGATACGCAGTATTTT.

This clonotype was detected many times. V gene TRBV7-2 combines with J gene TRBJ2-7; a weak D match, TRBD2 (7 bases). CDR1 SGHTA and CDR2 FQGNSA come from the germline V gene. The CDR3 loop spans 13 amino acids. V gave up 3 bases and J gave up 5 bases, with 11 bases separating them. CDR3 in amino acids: CASSFWGGHEQYF. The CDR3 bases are TGTGCCAGCAGCTTTTGGGGGGGCCACGAGCAGTACTTC.

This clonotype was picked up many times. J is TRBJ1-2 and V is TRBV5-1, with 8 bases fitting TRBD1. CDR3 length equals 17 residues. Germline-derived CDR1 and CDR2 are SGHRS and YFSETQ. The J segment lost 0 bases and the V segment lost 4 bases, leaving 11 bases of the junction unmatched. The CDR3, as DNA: TGCGCCAGCAGCCCAGGGGACAGGCGTCTATCTAACTATGGCTACACCTTC. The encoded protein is CASSPGDRRLSNYGYTF.

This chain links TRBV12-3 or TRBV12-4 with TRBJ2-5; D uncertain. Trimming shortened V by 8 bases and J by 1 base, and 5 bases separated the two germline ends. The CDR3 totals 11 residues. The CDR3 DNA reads TGTGCCAGCCAGTCCCAAGAGACCCAGTACTTC. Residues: CASQSQETQYF.

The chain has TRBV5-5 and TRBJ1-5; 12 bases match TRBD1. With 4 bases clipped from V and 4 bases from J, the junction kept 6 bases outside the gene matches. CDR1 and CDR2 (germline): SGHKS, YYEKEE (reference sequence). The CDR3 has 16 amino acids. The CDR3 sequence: CASSAGQGAWNQPQHF. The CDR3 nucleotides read TGTGCCAGCAGCGCGGGACAGGGGGCTTGGAATCAGCCCCAGCATTTT.

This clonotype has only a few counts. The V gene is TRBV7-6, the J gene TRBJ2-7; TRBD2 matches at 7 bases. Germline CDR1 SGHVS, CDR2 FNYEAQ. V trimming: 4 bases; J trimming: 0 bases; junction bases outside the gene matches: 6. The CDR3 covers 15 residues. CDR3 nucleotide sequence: TGTGCCAGCAGCTACTTAGCGGGCAGCTCCTACGAGCAGTACTTC. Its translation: CASSYLAGSSYEQYF.

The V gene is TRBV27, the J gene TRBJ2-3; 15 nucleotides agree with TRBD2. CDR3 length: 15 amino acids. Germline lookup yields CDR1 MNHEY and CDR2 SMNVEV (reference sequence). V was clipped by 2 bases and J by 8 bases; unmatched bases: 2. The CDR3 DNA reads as TGTGCCAGCAGTTTAGGACTAGCGGGGGGGCTTACGCAGTATTTT. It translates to CASSLGLAGGLTQYF.

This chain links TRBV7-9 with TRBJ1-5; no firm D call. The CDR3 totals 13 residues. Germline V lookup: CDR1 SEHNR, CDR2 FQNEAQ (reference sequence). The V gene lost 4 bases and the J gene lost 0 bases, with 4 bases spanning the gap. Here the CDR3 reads CASSSNSNQPQHF. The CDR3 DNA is TGTGCCAGCAGCTCCAATAGCAATCAGCCCCAGCATTTT.

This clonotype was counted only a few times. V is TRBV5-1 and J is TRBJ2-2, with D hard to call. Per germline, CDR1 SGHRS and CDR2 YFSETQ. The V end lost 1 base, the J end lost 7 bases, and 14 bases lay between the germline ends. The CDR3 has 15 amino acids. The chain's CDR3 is CASSLTTRLDGELFF. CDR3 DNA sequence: TGCGCCAGCAGCTTGACAACTCGGTTGGACGGGGAGCTGTTTTTT.

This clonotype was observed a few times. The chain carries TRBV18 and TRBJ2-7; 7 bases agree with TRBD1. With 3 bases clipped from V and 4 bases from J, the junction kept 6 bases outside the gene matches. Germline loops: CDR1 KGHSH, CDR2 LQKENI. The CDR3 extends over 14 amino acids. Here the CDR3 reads CASSPPGTEYEQYF. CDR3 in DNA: TGTGCCAGCTCACCTCCCGGGACAGAATACGAGCAGTACTTC.

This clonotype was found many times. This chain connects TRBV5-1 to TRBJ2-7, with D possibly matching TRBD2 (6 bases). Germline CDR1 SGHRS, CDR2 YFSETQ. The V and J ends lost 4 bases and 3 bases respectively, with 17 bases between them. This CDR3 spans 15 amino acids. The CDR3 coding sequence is TGCGCCAGCAGCCCATGGGATCTGGGAGGCTACGAGCAGTACTTC. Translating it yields CASSPWDLGGYEQYF.

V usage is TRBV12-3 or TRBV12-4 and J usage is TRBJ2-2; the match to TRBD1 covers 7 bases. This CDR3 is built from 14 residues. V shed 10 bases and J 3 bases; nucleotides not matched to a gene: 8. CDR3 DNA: TGTGCCACACACCGGGACAGTTACACCGGGGAGCTGTTTTTT. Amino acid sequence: CATHRDSYTGELFF.

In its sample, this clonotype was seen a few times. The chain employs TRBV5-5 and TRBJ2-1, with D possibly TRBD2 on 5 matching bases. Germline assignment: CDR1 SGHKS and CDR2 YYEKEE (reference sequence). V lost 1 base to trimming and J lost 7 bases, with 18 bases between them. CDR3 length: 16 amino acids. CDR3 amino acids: CASSLFSHPSGNEQFF. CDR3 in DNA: TGTGCCAGCAGCTTGTTCTCTCATCCTTCGGGGAATGAGCAGTTCTTC.

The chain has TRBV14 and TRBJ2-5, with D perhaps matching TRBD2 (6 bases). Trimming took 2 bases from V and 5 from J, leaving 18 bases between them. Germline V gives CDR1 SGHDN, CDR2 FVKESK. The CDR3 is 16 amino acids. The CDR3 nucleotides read TGTGCCAGCAGCCAATTCGGGCGGGAAAGATTCGAGACCCAGTACTTC. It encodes CASSQFGRERFETQYF.

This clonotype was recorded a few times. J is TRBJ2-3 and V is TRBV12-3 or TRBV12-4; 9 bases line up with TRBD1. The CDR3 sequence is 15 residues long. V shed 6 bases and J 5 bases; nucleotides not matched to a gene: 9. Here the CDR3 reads CASRPGQGWGDTQYF. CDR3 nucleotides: TGTGCCAGCAGGCCGGGACAGGGTTGGGGAGATACGCAGTATTTT.

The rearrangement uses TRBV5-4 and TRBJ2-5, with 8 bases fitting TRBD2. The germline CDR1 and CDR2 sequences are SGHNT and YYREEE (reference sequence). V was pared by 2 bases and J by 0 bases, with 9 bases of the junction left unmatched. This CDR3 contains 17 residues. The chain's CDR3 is CASSFGLAGTYQETQYF. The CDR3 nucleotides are TGTGCCAGCAGCTTCGGCCTAGCGGGCACCTACCAAGAGACCCAGTACTTC.

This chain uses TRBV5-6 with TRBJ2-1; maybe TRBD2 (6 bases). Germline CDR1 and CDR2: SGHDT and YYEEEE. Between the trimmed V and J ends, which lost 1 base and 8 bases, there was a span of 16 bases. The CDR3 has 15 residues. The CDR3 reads CASSLIRGFRDEQFF. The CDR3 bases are TGTGCCAGCAGCTTGATACGGGGGTTTCGTGATGAGCAGTTCTTC.

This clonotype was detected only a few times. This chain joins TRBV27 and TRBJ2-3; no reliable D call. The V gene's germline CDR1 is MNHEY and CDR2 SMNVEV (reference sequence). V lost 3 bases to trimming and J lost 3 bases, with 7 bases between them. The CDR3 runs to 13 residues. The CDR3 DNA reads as TGTGCCAGCAGTTTCGTCCAGACAGATACGCAGTATTTT. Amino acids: CASSFVQTDTQYF.

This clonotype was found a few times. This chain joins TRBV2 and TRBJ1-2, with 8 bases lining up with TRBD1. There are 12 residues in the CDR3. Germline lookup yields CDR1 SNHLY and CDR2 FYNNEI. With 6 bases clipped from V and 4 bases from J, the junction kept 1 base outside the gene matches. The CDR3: CASRGTGYGYTF. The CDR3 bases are TGTGCCAGCAGAGGGACAGGCTATGGCTACACCTTC. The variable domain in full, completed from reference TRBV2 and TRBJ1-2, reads EPEVTQTPSHQVTQMGQEVILRCVPISNHLYFYWYRQILGQKVEFLVSFYNNEISEKSEIFDDQFSVERPDGSNFTLKIRSTKLEDSAMYFCASRGTGYGYTFGSGTRLTVV.

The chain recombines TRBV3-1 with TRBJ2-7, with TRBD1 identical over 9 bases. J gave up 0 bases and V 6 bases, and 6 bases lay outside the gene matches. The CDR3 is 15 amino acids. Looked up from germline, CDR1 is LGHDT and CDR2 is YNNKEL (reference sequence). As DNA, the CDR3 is TGTGCCAGCAGGCTACAGGGGGCCCACTCCTACGAGCAGTACTTC. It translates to CASRLQGAHSYEQYF.

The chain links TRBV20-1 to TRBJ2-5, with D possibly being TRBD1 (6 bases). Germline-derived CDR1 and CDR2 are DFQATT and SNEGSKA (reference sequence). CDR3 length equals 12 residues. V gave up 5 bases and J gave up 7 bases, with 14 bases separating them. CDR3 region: CSADTGKGTQYF. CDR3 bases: TGCAGTGCTGATACAGGGAAAGGGACCCAGTACTTC.

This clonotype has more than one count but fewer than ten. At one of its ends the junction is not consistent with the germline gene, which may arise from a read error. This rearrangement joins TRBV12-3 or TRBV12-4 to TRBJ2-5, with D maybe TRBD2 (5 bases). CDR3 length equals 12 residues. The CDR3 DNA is TGTGCCAGCAGCCCTCGCCCCCAGGAGAGGGACTTC. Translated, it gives CASSPRPQERDF.

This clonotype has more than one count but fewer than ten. As DNA, the CDR3 is TGCAGTGCTAGTTATAGGGTGGACTATGGCTACACCTTC. It is translated as CSASYRVDYGYTF. This rearrangement joins TRBV20-1 to TRBJ1-2; no reliable D call. Germline V gene sequence: CDR1 DFQATT, CDR2 SNEGSKA (reference sequence). V dropped 3 bases and J dropped 3 bases, with 11 bases sitting between them. The length of the CDR3 is 13 residues.

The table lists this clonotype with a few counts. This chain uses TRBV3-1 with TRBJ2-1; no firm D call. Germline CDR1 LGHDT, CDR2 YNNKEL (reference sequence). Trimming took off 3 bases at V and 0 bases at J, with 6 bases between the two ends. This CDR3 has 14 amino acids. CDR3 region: CASSHVGSYNEQFF. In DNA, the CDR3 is TGTGCCAGCAGCCATGTAGGCTCCTACAATGAGCAGTTCTTC.

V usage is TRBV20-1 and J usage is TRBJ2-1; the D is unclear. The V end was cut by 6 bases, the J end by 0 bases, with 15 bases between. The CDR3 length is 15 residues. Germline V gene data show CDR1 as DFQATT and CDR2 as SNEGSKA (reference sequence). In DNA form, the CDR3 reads TGCAGTGCACGAAGTCTGTCTGTCTCCTACAATGAGCAGTTCTTC. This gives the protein CSARSLSVSYNEQFF.

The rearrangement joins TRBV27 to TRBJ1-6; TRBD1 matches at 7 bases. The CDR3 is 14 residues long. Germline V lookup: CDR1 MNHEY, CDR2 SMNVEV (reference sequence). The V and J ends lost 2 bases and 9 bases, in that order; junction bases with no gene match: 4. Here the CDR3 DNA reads TGTGCCAGCAGTTTAATAGGGGGCGGTTCACCCCTCCACTTT. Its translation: CASSLIGGGSPLHF.

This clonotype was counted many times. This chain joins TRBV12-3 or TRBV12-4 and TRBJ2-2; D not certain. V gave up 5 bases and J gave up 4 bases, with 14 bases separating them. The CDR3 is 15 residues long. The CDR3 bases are TGTGCCAGCAGTCGCCCTTCAATTCTCACCGGGGAGCTGTTTTTT. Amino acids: CASSRPSILTGELFF.